This TCR beta chain was identified in a study of cytomegalovirus exposure and HLA in healthy donors. Healthy bone marrow donors made up the donor group. For this clone: The antigen remains undetermined.

Overall study findings and caveats: Cytomegalovirus-associated TCR beta chains were listed, numbering some 180.

Trimming removed 10 bases from V and 0 bases from J, with 15 bases in between. Germline loops: CDR1 ENHRY, CDR2 SYGVKD. This CDR3 has 14 amino acids. In the PCR, 60 Vbeta and 13 Jbeta primers were used. Only in-frame clones appear in the TCRdb table, and some are missing; sequencing was by immunoSEQ multiplex PCR. The data show 90,000 to 120,000 clones, around 80% seen once. The sequencing input was PBMCs. The TCR sequence derives from a man between 25 and 39 years old in good health and CMV-seropositive. This chain links TRBV10-3 with TRBJ1-1; D is undetermined. The CDR3 DNA reads TGTGCCACTGGATCGGACGGGGTGAACACTGAAGCTTTCTTT. It codes for CATGSDGVNTEAFF.